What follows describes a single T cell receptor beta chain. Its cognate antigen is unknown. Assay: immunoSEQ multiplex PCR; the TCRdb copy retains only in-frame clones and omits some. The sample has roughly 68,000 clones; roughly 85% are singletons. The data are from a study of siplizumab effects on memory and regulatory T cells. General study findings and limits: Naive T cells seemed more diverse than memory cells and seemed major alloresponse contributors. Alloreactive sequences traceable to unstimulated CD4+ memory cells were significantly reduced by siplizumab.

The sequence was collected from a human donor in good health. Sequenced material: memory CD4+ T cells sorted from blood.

The CDR3 here is CASSRASAHWGTGELFF. For the CDR3, the DNA is TGTGCCAGCAGCCGTGCGTCGGCCCACTGGGGCACCGGGGAGCTGTTTTTT. The chain uses TRBV7-8 and TRBJ2-2, with D hard to call. The CDR3 contains 17 residues. Trimming stripped 5 bases from V and 4 bases from J, with 20 bases between. Germline V gives CDR1 SGHVS, CDR2 FQNEAQ.